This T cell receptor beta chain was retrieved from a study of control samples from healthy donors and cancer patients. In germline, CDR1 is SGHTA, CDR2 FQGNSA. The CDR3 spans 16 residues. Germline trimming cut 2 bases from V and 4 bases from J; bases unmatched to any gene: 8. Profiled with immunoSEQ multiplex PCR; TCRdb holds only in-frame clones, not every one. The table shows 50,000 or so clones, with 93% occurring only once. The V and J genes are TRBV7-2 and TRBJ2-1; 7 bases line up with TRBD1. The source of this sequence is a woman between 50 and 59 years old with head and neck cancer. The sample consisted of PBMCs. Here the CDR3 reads CASSLIGTGAYNEQFF. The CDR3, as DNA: TGTGCCAGCAGCTTAATCGGTACAGGGGCATACAATGAGCAGTTCTTC.